The 30 T cell receptor beta chains listed next were all sequenced from one sample in a study of blood T cell repertoires in COVID-19 (dated by TCRdb to the early 2020s). Library construction relied on the immunoSEQ multiplex PCR assay. The clones in this table, taken by TCRdb from immuneACCESS, are in-frame only. Not every clone is retained; where verified, under half of the shortfall comes from an unresolved V gene, and the cause of the rest is unknown. For this sample there are approximately 77,000 clones; roughly 88% appear just once. 6% to 7.5% of the sample is in the top ten clones. The specimen was peripheral blood. The receptor set was obtained from an elderly woman with acute or convalescent COVID-19.

This clone has just one count. V usage is TRBV7-2 and J usage is TRBJ2-3; 8 bases fit TRBD2. This CDR3 has 14 residues. Trimming at V came to 5 bases and at J to 7 bases, leaving 8 bases not matched to a gene. Germline V lookup: CDR1 SGHTA, CDR2 FQGNSA. CDR3: CASSEGLGGYTQYF. The CDR3 DNA sequence: TGTGCCAGCAGCGAGGGACTAGGGGGATATACGCAGTATTTT.

The gene calls are TRBV19 and TRBJ2-1; 8 bases agree with TRBD1. Per the germline V gene, CDR1 is LNHDA and CDR2 is SQIVND (reference sequence). This CDR3 region has 15 residues. The ends lost 6 bases at V and 7 bases at J; junction bases unmatched: 11. CDR3 in amino acids: CASSLRGQGGNEQFF. In nucleotides, the CDR3 is TGTGCCAGTAGCCTCCGCGGACAGGGTGGTAATGAGCAGTTCTTC.

The chain couples TRBV29-1 to TRBJ2-5; TRBD1 matches 8 bases. The V segment lost 1 base and the J segment 5 bases; nucleotides outside the gene matches: 15. Germline CDR1 is SQVTM and CDR2 is ANQGSEA. The CDR3 covers 17 residues. Here the CDR3 reads CSVEGQGADPRGETQYF. The DNA of the CDR3 is TGCAGCGTTGAAGGGCAGGGGGCGGACCCCCGGGGGGAGACCCAGTACTTC. Full variable domain (outside the CDR3, taken from reference TRBV29-1 and TRBJ2-5): SAVISQKPSRDICQRGTSLTIQCQVDSQVTMMFWYRQQPGQSLTLIATANQGSEATYESGFVIDKFPISRPNLTFSTLTVSNMSPEDSSIYLCSVEGQGADPRGETQYFGPGTRLLVL.

The rearrangement links TRBV3-1 (or the pseudogene TRBV3-2) to TRBJ2-5; 13 nucleotides align to TRBD2. CDR3 length: 18 amino acids. Germline V gene sequence: CDR1 LGHDT, CDR2 YNNKEL (reference sequence). V shed 1 base and J 5 bases; nucleotides not matched to a gene: 10. CDR3 nucleotides: TGTGCCAGCAGCCAAGGGACGGGACTAGCGGGACTCGGGGAGACCCAGTACTTC. It encodes CASSQGTGLAGLGETQYF.

This clone was observed a few times. In nucleotides, the CDR3 is TGCGCCAGCAGCTTGGCCGGGATGAAAGGTGGTTACGAGCAGTACTTC. It translates to CASSLAGMKGGYEQYF. The chain couples TRBV5-1 to TRBJ2-7; tentatively, D is TRBD2 (5 bases). This CDR3 spans 16 amino acids. V was pared by 0 bases and J by 4 bases, with 17 bases between. The germline V gene has CDR1 SGHRS and CDR2 YFSETQ.

The V gene is TRBV10-3, the J gene TRBJ2-3; 10 positions agree with TRBD2. The CDR3 has 17 amino acids. V gave up 10 bases and J gave up 6 bases; unmatched junction bases: 19. Germline V gene data show CDR1 as ENHRY and CDR2 as SYGVKD. This CDR3 reads CATLLSGGAIGVDTQYF. In DNA form, the CDR3 reads TGTGCCACCCTCCTCAGCGGGGGGGCCATCGGTGTTGATACGCAGTATTTT.

In this sample, this clone turned up once. The J gene is TRBJ1-1, the V gene TRBV19; the D gene is possibly TRBD1 (5 bases). From germline, CDR1 is LNHDA and CDR2 SQIVND (reference sequence). With 3 bases removed from V and 6 bases from J, the gap between germline ends came to 14 bases. The CDR3 has 14 amino acids. This chain's CDR3 is CASSIIPGQSEAFF. CDR3 bases: TGTGCCAGTAGTATTATTCCAGGGCAATCTGAAGCTTTCTTT.

This chain connects TRBV18 to TRBJ2-7, with D perhaps matching TRBD2 (8 bases). The V and J ends lost 6 bases and 3 bases respectively, with 36 bases between them. The germline gives CDR1 KGHSH, CDR2 LQKENI. The CDR3 extends over 21 amino acids. The CDR3 loop reads CASSPGQAIATRGSGNYEQYF. The CDR3 bases are TGTGCCAGCTCGCCTGGACAGGCTATTGCGACAAGGGGTAGCGGGAACTACGAGCAGTACTTC. Looking up the rest from reference TRBV18 and TRBJ2-7 gives the full variable domain: NAGVMQNPRHLVRRRGQEARLRCSPMKGHSHVYWYRQLPEEGLKFMVYLQKENIIDESGMPKERFSAEFPKEGPSILRIQQVVRGDSAAYFCASSPGQAIATRGSGNYEQYFGPGTRLTVT.

V usage is TRBV6-5 and J usage is TRBJ1-1, with 8 nucleotides matching TRBD1. The CDR3 is made up of 16 amino acids. The V segment lost 3 bases and the J segment 1 base; nucleotides outside the gene matches: 7. Germline V CDR1 and CDR2: MNHEY, SVGAGI. The CDR3 spells CASSYVDGTGNTEAFF. CDR3 nucleotide sequence: TGTGCCAGCAGTTATGTTGACGGGACAGGGAACACTGAAGCTTTCTTT.

The chain couples TRBV5-1 to TRBJ2-1, with D possibly being TRBD2 (6 bases). The germline CDR1 and CDR2 sequences are SGHRS and YFSETQ. V lost 0 bases, J lost 9 bases, and 13 bases lay in between. The CDR3 has 14 amino acids. The CDR3 coding sequence is TGCGCCAGCAGCTTGGCTTCTAGCGATGGTGAGCAGTTCTTC. Translating it yields CASSLASSDGEQFF. Drawing the rest from reference TRBV5-1 and TRBJ2-1, the complete variable domain is KAGVTQTPRYLIKTRGQQVTLSCSPISGHRSVSWYQQTPGQGLQFLFEYFSETQRNKGNFPGRFSGRQFSNSRSEMNVSTLELGDSALYLCASSLASSDGEQFFGPGTRLTVL.

The chain uses TRBV5-5 and TRBJ2-1; 12 bases are a match to TRBD2. The V segment lost 1 base and the J segment 3 bases; nucleotides outside the gene matches: 11. This CDR3 has 19 amino acids. Germline V gene sequence: CDR1 SGHKS, CDR2 YYEKEE (reference sequence). The CDR3, as DNA: TGTGCCAGCAGCTTGTGGACTGGACTAGCGGGAACTCACTACAATGAGCAGTTCTTC. This encodes CASSLWTGLAGTHYNEQFF.

The chain links TRBV30 to TRBJ2-2; D gene ambiguous. The CDR3 runs to 11 residues. V lost 1 base, J lost 6 bases, and 3 bases lay in between. Germline CDR1 reads GTSNPN; CDR2 reads SVGIG (reference sequence). The CDR3 sequence is CAWSAAGELFF. The CDR3 bases are TGTGCCTGGAGTGCAGCCGGGGAGCTGTTTTTT.

The chain is built from TRBV5-1 and TRBJ1-1; 9 positions agree with TRBD1. This CDR3 is 14 amino acids long. Germline lookup yields CDR1 SGHRS and CDR2 YFSETQ. V shed 7 bases and J 2 bases; nucleotides not matched to a gene: 6. The CDR3 DNA reads as TGCGCCAGCCAACAGGGGGCGCCAAACACTGAAGCTTTCTTT. It translates to CASQQGAPNTEAFF. Filled out from reference TRBV5-1 and TRBJ1-1, the complete variable domain reads KAGVTQTPRYLIKTRGQQVTLSCSPISGHRSVSWYQQTPGQGLQFLFEYFSETQRNKGNFPGRFSGRQFSNSRSEMNVSTLELGDSALYLCASQQGAPNTEAFFGQGTRLTVV.

The rearrangement joins TRBV7-9 to TRBJ1-5; TRBD1 is a possible D gene (5 bases). This CDR3 is 12 amino acids long. Germline-derived CDR1 and CDR2 are SEHNR and FQNEAQ (reference sequence). Trimming removed 2 bases at V and 6 bases at J, with 5 bases between. The CDR3 region is CASSLTGQPQHF. CDR3 in DNA: TGTGCCAGCAGCTTAACAGGTCAGCCCCAGCATTTT.

The chain employs TRBV4-1 and TRBJ2-7, with D possibly matching TRBD1 (8 bases). Trimming shortened V by 0 bases and J by 9 bases, and 18 bases separated the two germline ends. Germline loops: CDR1 MGHRA, CDR2 YSYEKL. This CDR3 comprises 15 residues. The CDR3, as DNA: TGCGCCAGCAGCCAAGATGGACAGGGATGGGGGGGGCAGTACTTC. This sequence encodes CASSQDGQGWGGQYF.

The genes are TRBV2 and TRBJ2-2; 8 positions agree with TRBD1. Germline V gene sequence: CDR1 SNHLY, CDR2 FYNNEI. J lost 1 base, V lost 6 bases, and 4 bases had no gene match. The CDR3 contains 15 residues. The CDR3 is CASRAGTGNTGELFF. The CDR3 DNA reads as TGTGCCAGCAGAGCCGGGACAGGGAACACCGGGGAGCTGTTTTTT.

This clone was counted a single time. The chain couples TRBV6-5 to TRBJ2-3; 11 nucleotides line up with TRBD1. Per the germline V gene, CDR1 is MNHEY and CDR2 is SVGAGI. This CDR3 has 14 amino acids. J gave up 5 bases and V 7 bases, and 5 bases lay outside the gene matches. CDR3 amino acids: CASTGTGGRDTQYF. The CDR3 coding sequence is TGTGCCAGCACCGGGACAGGGGGGAGAGATACGCAGTATTTT.

The chain links TRBV19 to TRBJ2-6, with D maybe TRBD1 (6 bases). CDR3 length: 17 amino acids. The germline CDR1 and CDR2 sequences are LNHDA and SQIVND (reference sequence). V gave up 7 bases and J gave up 2 bases, with 18 bases separating them. The CDR3, as DNA: TGTGCCAGTAAAGGGGACAAAGTTGAGCCTGGGGCCAACGTCCTGACTTTC. This gives the protein CASKGDKVEPGANVLTF. Supplemented by reference TRBV19 and TRBJ2-6, the full variable domain reads DGGITQSPKYLFRKEGQNVTLSCEQNLNHDAMYWYRQDPGQGLRLIYYSQIVNDFQKGDIAEGYSVSREKKESFPLTVTSAQKNPTAFYLCASKGDKVEPGANVLTFGAGSRLTVL.

The chain employs TRBV2 and TRBJ2-3; the D is unclear. There are 16 residues in the CDR3. V was shortened by 8 bases and J by 2 bases, with 20 bases between the two germline ends. Germline lookup yields CDR1 SNHLY and CDR2 FYNNEI. Here the CDR3 reads CASLEHAIYSTDTQYF. The CDR3 DNA follows: TGTGCCAGCCTGGAGCATGCGATCTACTCCACAGATACGCAGTATTTT.

This chain connects TRBV11-2 to TRBJ2-1; tentatively, D is TRBD1 (5 bases). With 3 bases removed from V and 6 bases from J, the gap between germline ends came to 12 bases. The CDR3 has 14 residues. Per the germline V gene, CDR1 is SGHAT and CDR2 is FQNNGV. The CDR3 here is CASSFSVGANEQFF. The CDR3 nucleotides are TGTGCCAGCAGCTTTAGTGTAGGGGCCAATGAGCAGTTCTTC.

The rearrangement links TRBV5-1 to TRBJ1-1, with 10 bases fitting TRBD1. With V trimmed by 2 bases and J by 0 bases, 4 bases remained unmatched. CDR1 is SGHRS, CDR2 YFSETQ, per germline. The CDR3 is made up of 16 amino acids. The CDR3 nucleotides are TGCGCCAGCAGCTTCACGGGACAGGGGATGAACACTGAAGCTTTCTTT. It translates to CASSFTGQGMNTEAFF.

The chain couples TRBV4-3 to TRBJ2-5; D may be TRBD2 (5 bases). The CDR3 covers 15 residues. Germline CDR1 reads LGHNA; CDR2 reads YSLEER. Trimming shortened V by 4 bases and J by 7 bases, and 19 bases separated the two germline ends. The CDR3 sequence: CASSPSPGSKGTQYF. The CDR3 DNA sequence: TGCGCCAGCAGCCCAAGTCCGGGGTCAAAGGGGACCCAGTACTTC.

The chain employs TRBV13 and TRBJ2-7; 9 nucleotides match TRBD1. CDR3 length: 15 amino acids. Germline CDR1 reads PRHDT; CDR2 reads FYEKMQ (reference sequence). V gave up 7 bases and J gave up 1 base; unmatched junction bases: 8. Written as DNA, the CDR3 is TGTGCCAGCAACTCCGGGACAGGGAAGTCCTACGAGCAGTACTTC. It specifies CASNSGTGKSYEQYF.

The CDR3 protein is CASSLDSGAEKLFF. Here the CDR3 DNA reads TGTGCCAGCAGCTTAGACAGCGGGGCCGAAAAACTGTTTTTT. V and J are TRBV11-2 and TRBJ1-4, with D possibly TRBD1 on 5 matching bases. The CDR3 length is 14 residues. Germline CDR1 SGHAT, CDR2 FQNNGV. V shed 0 bases and J shed 8 bases, with 10 bases lying between them.

This clone has a handful of counts. This chain uses TRBV21-1 with TRBJ2-5; the D segment call TRBD2 is taken from the table without a DNA check. TRBV21-1 is deemed a pseudogene. The CDR3 runs to 11 residues. DNA for the CDR3: TGTGACGGGGGACTAGCAGAGACCCAGTACTTC. The encoded protein is CDGGLAETQYF.

The V gene is TRBV19, the J gene TRBJ2-1; unclear D gene. The germline V gene encodes CDR1 LNHDA and CDR2 SQIVND (reference sequence). This CDR3 has 15 amino acids. Trimming shortened V by 3 bases and J by 0 bases, and 9 bases separated the two germline ends. CDR3 region: CASSMAGRSYNEQFF. CDR3 in DNA: TGTGCCAGTAGTATGGCTGGGCGCTCCTACAATGAGCAGTTCTTC.

The rearrangement joins TRBV6-6 to TRBJ1-4; D is uncertain. CDR1 is MNHNY and CDR2 is SVGAGI in the germline V gene (reference sequence). The V end lost 6 bases, the J end lost 8 bases, and 16 bases lay between the germline ends. The length of the CDR3 is 14 residues. CDR3 nucleotide sequence: TGTGCCAGCAGCTCGTTAGGCGTGGGCGAAAAACTGTTTTTT. It yields the protein CASSSLGVGEKLFF.

Comments on this clone: The sample holds other DNA sequences that translate to the same CDR3. CDR3: CATSRGREDYGYTF. The DNA for the CDR3 is TGTGCCACCAGCAGAGGTAGGGAGGACTATGGCTACACCTTC. The rearrangement links TRBV15 to TRBJ1-2; D gene ambiguous. Per germline, CDR1 LNHNV and CDR2 YYDKDF (reference sequence). Deletions cut 1 base from V and 3 bases from J, with 9 bases between. This CDR3 is built from 14 residues.

This sequence joins TRBV5-1 and TRBJ1-3; 10 nucleotides line up with TRBD1. The germline gives CDR1 SGHRS, CDR2 YFSETQ. This CDR3 contains 16 residues. J gave up 3 bases and V 4 bases, and 7 bases lay outside the gene matches. The CDR3 reads CASSRGQGLDGNTIYF. The DNA for the CDR3 is TGCGCCAGCAGCCGGGGACAGGGGTTAGATGGAAACACCATATATTTT.

DNA of the CDR3: TGTGCCAGCAGCTTGAGGATGTCGGGGGACAAAAACATTCAGTACTTC. As protein: CASSLRMSGDKNIQYF. The chain recombines TRBV5-6 with TRBJ2-4, with D possibly matching TRBD2 (6 bases). Germline values: CDR1 SGHDT, CDR2 YYEEEE. V lost 1 base, J lost 3 bases, and 14 bases lay in between. The CDR3 length is 16 residues.